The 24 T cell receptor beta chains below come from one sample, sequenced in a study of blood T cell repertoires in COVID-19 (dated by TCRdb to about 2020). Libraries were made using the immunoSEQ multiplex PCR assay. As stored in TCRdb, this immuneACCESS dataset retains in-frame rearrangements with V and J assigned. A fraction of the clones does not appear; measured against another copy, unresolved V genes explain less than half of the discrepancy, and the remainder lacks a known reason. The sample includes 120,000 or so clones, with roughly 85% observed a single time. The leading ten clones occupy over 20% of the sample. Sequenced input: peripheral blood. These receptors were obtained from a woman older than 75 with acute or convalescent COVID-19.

CDR3 nucleotides: TGTGCCATCAGTGAGAACGGCCCGGGGATGAACACTGAAGCTTTCTTT. Its translation is CAISENGPGMNTEAFF. The V gene is TRBV10-3, the J gene TRBJ1-1; D is ambiguous. This CDR3 comprises 16 residues. V was trimmed by 2 bases and J by 0 bases, leaving 13 bases between them. Germline V gives CDR1 ENHRY, CDR2 SYGVKD.

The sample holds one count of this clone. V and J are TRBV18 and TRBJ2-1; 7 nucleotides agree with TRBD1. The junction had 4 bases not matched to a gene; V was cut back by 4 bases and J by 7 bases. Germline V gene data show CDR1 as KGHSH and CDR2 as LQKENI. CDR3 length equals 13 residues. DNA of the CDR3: TGTGCCAGCTCACTGGGACAGCAGAATGAGCAGTTCTTC. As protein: CASSLGQQNEQFF.

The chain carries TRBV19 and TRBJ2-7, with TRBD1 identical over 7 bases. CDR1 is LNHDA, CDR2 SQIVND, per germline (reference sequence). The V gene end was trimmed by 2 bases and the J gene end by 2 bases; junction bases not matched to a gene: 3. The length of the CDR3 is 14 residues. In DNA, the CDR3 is TGTGCCAGTAGTATATTCGGACAGGCCTACGAGCAGTACTTC. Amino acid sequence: CASSIFGQAYEQYF.

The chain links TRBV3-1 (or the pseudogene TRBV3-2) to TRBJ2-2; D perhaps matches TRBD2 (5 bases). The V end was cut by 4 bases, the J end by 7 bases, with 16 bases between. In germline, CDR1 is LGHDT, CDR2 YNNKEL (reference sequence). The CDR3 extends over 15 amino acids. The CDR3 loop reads CASSLKGGFSGELFF. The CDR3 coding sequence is TGTGCCAGCAGCCTTAAAGGAGGATTTAGCGGGGAGCTGTTTTTT.

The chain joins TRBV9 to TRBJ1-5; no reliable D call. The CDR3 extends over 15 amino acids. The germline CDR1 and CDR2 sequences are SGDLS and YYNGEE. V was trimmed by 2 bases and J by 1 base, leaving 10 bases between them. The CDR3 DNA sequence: TGTGCCAGCAGCGTGACGGGATGGAGCAATCAGCCCCAGCATTTT. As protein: CASSVTGWSNQPQHF. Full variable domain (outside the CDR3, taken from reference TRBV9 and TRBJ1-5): DSGVTQTPKHLITATGQRVTLRCSPRSGDLSVYWYQQSLDQGLQFLIQYYNGEERAKGNILERFSAQQFPDLHSELNLSSLELGDSALYFCASSVTGWSNQPQHFGDGTRLSIL.

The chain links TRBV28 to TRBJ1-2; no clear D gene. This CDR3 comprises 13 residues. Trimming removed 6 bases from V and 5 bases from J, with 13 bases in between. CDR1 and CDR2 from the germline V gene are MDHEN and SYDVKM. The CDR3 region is CASSLGGHYGYTF. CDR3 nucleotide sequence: TGTGCCAGCAGCCTAGGCGGGCATTATGGCTACACCTTC.

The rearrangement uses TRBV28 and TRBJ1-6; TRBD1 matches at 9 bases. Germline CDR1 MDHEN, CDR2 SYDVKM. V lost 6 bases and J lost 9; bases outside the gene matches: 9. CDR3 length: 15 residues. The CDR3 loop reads CASSTDRGIGSPLHF. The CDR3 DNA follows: TGTGCCAGCAGCACGGACAGGGGCATCGGTTCACCCCTCCACTTT.

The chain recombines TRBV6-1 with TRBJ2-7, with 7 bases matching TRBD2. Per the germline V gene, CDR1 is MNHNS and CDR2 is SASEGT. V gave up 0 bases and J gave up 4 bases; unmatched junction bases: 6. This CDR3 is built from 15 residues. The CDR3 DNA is TGTGCCAGCAGTGAAGCAGCCGGGGGGTTTTACGAGCAGTACGTC. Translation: CASSEAAGGFYEQYV.

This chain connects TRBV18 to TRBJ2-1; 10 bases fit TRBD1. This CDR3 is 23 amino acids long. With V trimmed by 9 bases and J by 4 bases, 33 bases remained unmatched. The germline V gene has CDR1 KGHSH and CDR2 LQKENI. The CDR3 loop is CARLYLLPDMTGGFSCGYNEQFF. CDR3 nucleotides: TGTGCCAGACTTTACCTTCTCCCCGATATGACAGGGGGCTTTTCTTGTGGATACAATGAGCAGTTCTTC.

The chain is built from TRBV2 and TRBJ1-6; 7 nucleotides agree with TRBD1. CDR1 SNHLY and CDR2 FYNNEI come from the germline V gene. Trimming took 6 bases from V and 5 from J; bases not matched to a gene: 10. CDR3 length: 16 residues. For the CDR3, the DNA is TGTGCCAGCAGACCCATCAGGGGGGTCAATAATTCACCCCTCCACTTT. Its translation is CASRPIRGVNNSPLHF.

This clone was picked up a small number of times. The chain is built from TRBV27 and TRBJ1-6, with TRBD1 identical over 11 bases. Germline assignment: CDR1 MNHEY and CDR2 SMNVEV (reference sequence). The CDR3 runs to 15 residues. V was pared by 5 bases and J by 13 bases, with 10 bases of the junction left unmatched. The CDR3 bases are TGTGCCAGCAGTCTCCTGGACAGGGGGCGGTCCCCCCTCCACTTT. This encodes CASSLLDRGRSPLHF.

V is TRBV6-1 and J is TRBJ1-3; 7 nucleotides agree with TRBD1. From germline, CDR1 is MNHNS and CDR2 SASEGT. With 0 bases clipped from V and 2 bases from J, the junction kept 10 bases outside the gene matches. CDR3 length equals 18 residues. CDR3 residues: CASSEAPGQRLTGNTIYF. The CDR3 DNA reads TGTGCCAGCAGTGAAGCTCCGGGACAGCGATTGACTGGAAACACCATATATTTT.

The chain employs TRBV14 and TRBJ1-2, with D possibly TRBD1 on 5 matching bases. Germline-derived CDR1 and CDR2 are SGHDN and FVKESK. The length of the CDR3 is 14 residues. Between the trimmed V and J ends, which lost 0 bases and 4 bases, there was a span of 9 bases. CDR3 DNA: TGTGCCAGCAGCCAAGATCAAGGGGTCTATGGCTACACCTTC. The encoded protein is CASSQDQGVYGYTF.

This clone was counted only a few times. The CDR3 DNA follows: TGTGCCAGCAGCCAAGAGGGCAGGGGGAACTATAACTATGGCTACACCTTC. Translated, it gives CASSQEGRGNYNYGYTF. The rearrangement joins TRBV4-2 to TRBJ1-2; 7 nucleotides line up with TRBD1. The CDR3 extends over 17 amino acids. V was pared by 0 bases and J by 1 base, with 8 bases of the junction left unmatched. Germline V CDR1 and CDR2: LGHNA, YNFKEQ.

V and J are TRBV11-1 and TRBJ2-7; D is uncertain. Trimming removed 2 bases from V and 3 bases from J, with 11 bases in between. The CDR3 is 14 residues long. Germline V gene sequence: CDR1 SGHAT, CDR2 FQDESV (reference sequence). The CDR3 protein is CASSLKAGFYEQYV. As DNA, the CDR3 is TGTGCCAGCAGCTTAAAGGCAGGATTCTACGAGCAGTACGTC.

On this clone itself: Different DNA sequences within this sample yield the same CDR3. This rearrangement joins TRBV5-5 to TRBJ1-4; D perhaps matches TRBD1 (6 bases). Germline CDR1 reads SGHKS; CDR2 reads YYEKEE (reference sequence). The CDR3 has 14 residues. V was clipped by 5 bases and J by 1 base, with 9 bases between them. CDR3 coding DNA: TGTGCCAGCAGTCACAGGGTAACTAATGAAAAACTGTTTTTT. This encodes CASSHRVTNEKLFF.

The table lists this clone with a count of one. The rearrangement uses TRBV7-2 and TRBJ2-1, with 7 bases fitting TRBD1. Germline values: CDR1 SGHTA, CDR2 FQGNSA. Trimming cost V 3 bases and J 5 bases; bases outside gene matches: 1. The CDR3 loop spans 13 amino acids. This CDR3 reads CASSLGQNNEQFF. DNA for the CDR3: TGTGCCAGCAGCTTGGGACAGAACAATGAGCAGTTCTTC.

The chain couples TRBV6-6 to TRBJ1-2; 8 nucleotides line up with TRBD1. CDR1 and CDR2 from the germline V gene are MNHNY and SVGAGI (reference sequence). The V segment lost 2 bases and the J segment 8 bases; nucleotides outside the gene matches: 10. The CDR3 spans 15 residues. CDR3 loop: CASSYPRTGGIGYTF. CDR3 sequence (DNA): TGTGCCAGCAGTTACCCAAGAACAGGGGGTATCGGCTACACCTTC.

Written as DNA, the CDR3 is TGTGCCATTTCGGGCGGGACAGCCAACACCGGGGAGCTGTTTTTT. Translation gives CAISGGTANTGELFF. V and J are TRBV10-3 and TRBJ2-2; tentatively, D is TRBD1 (7 bases). Germline lookup yields CDR1 ENHRY and CDR2 SYGVKD. Trimming left V 9 bases short and J 2 bases short, with 16 bases between. The CDR3 runs to 15 residues.

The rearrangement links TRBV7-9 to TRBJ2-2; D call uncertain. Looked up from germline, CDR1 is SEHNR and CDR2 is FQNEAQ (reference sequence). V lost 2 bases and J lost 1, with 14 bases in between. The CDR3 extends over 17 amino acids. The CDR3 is CASSLKLRSQNTGELFF. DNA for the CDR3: TGTGCCAGCAGCTTAAAATTGCGGTCTCAGAACACCGGGGAGCTGTTTTTT.

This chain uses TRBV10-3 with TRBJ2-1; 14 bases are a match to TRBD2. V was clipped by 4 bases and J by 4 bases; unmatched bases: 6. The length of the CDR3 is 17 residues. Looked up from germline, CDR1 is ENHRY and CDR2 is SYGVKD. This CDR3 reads CAISGGTSGGDYNEQFF. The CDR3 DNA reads TGTGCCATCAGTGGGGGGACTAGCGGGGGTGATTACAATGAGCAGTTCTTC.

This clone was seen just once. Written as DNA, the CDR3 is TGTGCCAGCGCGAGGGAACACAATCAGCCCCAGCATTTT. Translated, it gives CASAREHNQPQHF. The chain has TRBV2 and TRBJ1-5; no clear D. Germline lookup yields CDR1 SNHLY and CDR2 FYNNEI. The CDR3 has 13 amino acids. V was cut by 8 bases and J by 3 bases, with 11 bases left in between.

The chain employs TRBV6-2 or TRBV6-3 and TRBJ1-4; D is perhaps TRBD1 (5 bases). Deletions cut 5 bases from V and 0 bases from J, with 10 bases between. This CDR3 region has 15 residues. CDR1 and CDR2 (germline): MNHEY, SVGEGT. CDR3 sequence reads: CASSKQGATNEKLFF. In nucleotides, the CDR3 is TGTGCCAGCAGTAAGCAGGGTGCAACTAATGAAAAACTGTTTTTT.

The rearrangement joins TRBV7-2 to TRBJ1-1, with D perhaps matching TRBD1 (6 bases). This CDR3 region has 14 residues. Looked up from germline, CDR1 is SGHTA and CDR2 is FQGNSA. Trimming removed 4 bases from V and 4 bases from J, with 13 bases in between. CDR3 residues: CASSSTTGRTEAFF. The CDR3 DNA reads TGTGCCAGCAGCTCCACAACAGGGCGCACTGAAGCTTTCTTT.